The 18 T cell receptor beta chains below were found in one sample sequenced in a study of blood T cell repertoires in COVID-19. TCRdb keeps only in-frame clones here, not all; method: immunoSEQ multiplex PCR. This table holds tens of thousands of clones, about 75% found once. Specimen: peripheral blood. These receptors all stem from a human donor in a cohort sampled during active COVID-19.

V gene TRBV6-5 combines with J gene TRBJ2-7; 10 bases map to TRBD1. CDR3 size: 14 residues. V lost 4 bases and J lost 5; bases outside the gene matches: 5. Looked up from germline, CDR1 is MNHEY and CDR2 is SVGAGI. The CDR3 spells CASSSRDRGHEQYF. DNA of the CDR3: TGTGCCAGCAGTTCCCGGGACAGGGGTCACGAGCAGTACTTC.

Only one count was recorded for this clone. This rearrangement joins TRBV19 to TRBJ2-1, with a tentative D call TRBD1 (7 bases). CDR1 and CDR2 from the germline V gene are LNHDA and SQIVND (reference sequence). The CDR3 is 15 amino acids. V was clipped by 3 bases and J by 1 base, with 10 bases between them. The CDR3 is CASSMGGQSYNEQFF. The DNA for the CDR3 is TGTGCCAGTAGTATGGGGGGACAGTCCTACAATGAGCAGTTCTTC.

The genes are TRBV29-1 and TRBJ1-5, with TRBD1 matching 12 bases. The CDR3 extends over 16 amino acids. Germline CDR1 reads SQVTM; CDR2 reads ANQGSEA. J lost 0 bases, V lost 6 bases, and 6 bases had no gene match. The CDR3, as DNA: TGCAGCGTAACCGGGACAGGGGGCAGTAGCAATCAGCCCCAGCATTTT. It specifies CSVTGTGGSSNQPQHF.

This chain uses TRBV18 with TRBJ1-2, with a possible D match to TRBD1 (6 bases). Germline V CDR1 and CDR2: KGHSH, LQKENI. The CDR3 has 13 residues. Trimming cost V 2 bases and J 5 bases, with 9 bases left between them. The CDR3 sequence: CASSPGQSYGYTF. The DNA for the CDR3 is TGTGCCAGCTCACCAGGACAGAGTTATGGCTACACCTTC.

This chain joins TRBV29-1 and TRBJ1-3, with D hard to call. This CDR3 region has 18 residues. Trimming cost V 7 bases and J 0 bases, with 25 bases left between them. Germline V gives CDR1 SQVTM, CDR2 ANQGSEA. The CDR3 nucleotides read TGCAGCGCCGTGAAGCGAAGACCAGAGGAACTCTCTGGAAACACCATATATTTT. Its translation: CSAVKRRPEELSGNTIYF.

The rearrangement links TRBV19 to TRBJ2-1; D possibly corresponds to TRBD1 (6 bases). The CDR3 contains 14 residues. CDR1 and CDR2 (germline): LNHDA, SQIVND (reference sequence). The V gene lost 3 bases and the J gene lost 8 bases, with 14 bases spanning the gap. The CDR3 here is CASSMGAYSDEQFF. The DNA of the CDR3 is TGTGCCAGTAGTATGGGGGCCTACAGCGATGAGCAGTTCTTC.

The J gene is TRBJ1-2, the V gene TRBV19; 8 positions match TRBD1. Per the germline V gene, CDR1 is LNHDA and CDR2 is SQIVND (reference sequence). V gave up 7 bases and J gave up 4 bases; unmatched junction bases: 8. The length of the CDR3 is 14 residues. The CDR3 sequence: CASTPGQEFYGYTF. The CDR3, as DNA: TGTGCCAGTACCCCGGGACAGGAATTCTATGGCTACACCTTC.

The chain carries TRBV7-8 and TRBJ2-5; the match to TRBD1 covers 8 bases. V lost 5 bases and J lost 4; bases outside the gene matches: 6. The CDR3 covers 14 residues. Germline-derived CDR1 and CDR2 are SGHVS and FQNEAQ. The CDR3 sequence: CASSPGQGAETQYF. CDR3 DNA: TGTGCCAGCAGCCCCGGACAGGGCGCAGAGACCCAGTACTTC.

This clone came up once. The chain is built from TRBV6-6 and TRBJ1-1; 8 nucleotides line up with TRBD1. J gave up 5 bases and V 6 bases, and 11 bases lay outside the gene matches. The length of the CDR3 is 15 residues. Germline lookup yields CDR1 MNHNY and CDR2 SVGAGI (reference sequence). CDR3 in DNA: TGTGCCAGCAGACAAGGGACAGGAGGGGGAACTGAAGCTTTCTTT. This codes for CASRQGTGGGTEAFF.

The chain couples TRBV20-1 to TRBJ2-5; no clear D gene. V was trimmed by 3 bases and J by 1 base, leaving 3 bases between them. This CDR3 has 11 residues. Germline V gene sequence: CDR1 DFQATT, CDR2 SNEGSKA (reference sequence). CDR3 nucleotide sequence: TGCAGTGCTAGGGCCCAAGAGACCCAGTACTTC. Protein: CSARAQETQYF.

This clone has more than one count but fewer than ten. V is TRBV6-6 and J is TRBJ2-7; 11 bases are a match to TRBD2. Trimming cost V 5 bases and J 4 bases; bases outside gene matches: 19. Germline assignment: CDR1 MNHNY and CDR2 SVGAGI (reference sequence). The CDR3 is 19 residues long. CDR3 DNA: TGTGCCAGCAGTCGCCTAGCGGGAGGTTCGTCTGCCTCTTTATACGAGCAGTACTTC. This gives the protein CASSRLAGGSSASLYEQYF.

This clone was observed a handful of times. The rearrangement uses TRBV14 and TRBJ1-2; 7 nucleotides align to TRBD1. Germline lookup yields CDR1 SGHDN and CDR2 FVKESK. J lost 7 bases, V lost 4 bases, and 9 bases had no gene match. The CDR3 totals 14 residues. The CDR3 reads CASSPLGGAGGYTF. In nucleotides, the CDR3 is TGTGCCAGCAGCCCCTTAGGGGGCGCAGGTGGCTACACCTTC.

The chain couples TRBV5-6 to TRBJ2-4, with D possibly matching TRBD1 (5 bases). The V gene's germline CDR1 is SGHDT and CDR2 YYEEEE. The CDR3 totals 15 residues. V was trimmed by 0 bases and J by 7 bases, leaving 14 bases between them. Here the CDR3 DNA reads TGTGCCAGCAGCTTGGGGGCGGCAGGGCTCAACATTCAGTACTTC. Amino acid sequence: CASSLGAAGLNIQYF.

This chain connects TRBV9 to TRBJ2-5, with D unclear. V lost 0 bases, J lost 5 bases, and 14 bases lay in between. The length of the CDR3 is 15 residues. The germline V gene has CDR1 SGDLS and CDR2 YYNGEE. CDR3 coding DNA: TGTGCCAGCAGCGTAGCTACGACAACTGGGGAGACCCAGTACTTC. Its protein is CASSVATTTGETQYF. Complete variable domain (other parts from reference TRBV9 and TRBJ2-5): DSGVTQTPKHLITATGQRVTLRCSPRSGDLSVYWYQQSLDQGLQFLIQYYNGEERAKGNILERFSAQQFPDLHSELNLSSLELGDSALYFCASSVATTTGETQYFGPGTRLLVL.

V is TRBV7-2 and J is TRBJ2-5; 12 bases agree with TRBD2. This CDR3 spans 16 amino acids. After removal of 4 bases from V and 5 bases from J, the junction contained 8 bases not matched to a gene. Germline V gene lookup returns CDR1 SGHTA and CDR2 FQGNSA. Here the CDR3 reads CASSSLAGGPWETQYF. The DNA for the CDR3 is TGTGCCAGCAGCTCCCTAGCGGGGGGGCCTTGGGAGACCCAGTACTTC.

This chain links TRBV28 with TRBJ2-1; 7 nucleotides match TRBD1. The CDR3 length is 14 residues. V shed 6 bases, J shed 1 base, and the junction held 3 bases outside the gene matches. Germline CDR1 and CDR2: MDHEN and SYDVKM. The CDR3 region has the DNA TGTGCCAGCAGCGACAGGGTTTCCTACAATGAGCAGTTCTTC. This translates into CASSDRVSYNEQFF.

The chain combines TRBV19 with TRBJ2-3; D possibly corresponds to TRBD1 (5 bases). CDR3 length: 13 amino acids. Per germline, CDR1 LNHDA and CDR2 SQIVND (reference sequence). V lost 8 bases and J lost 3, with 12 bases in between. The CDR3 DNA reads as TGTGCCAGTCGCTTGGGGCCGACAGATACGCAGTATTTT. It yields the protein CASRLGPTDTQYF.

The chain employs TRBV11-2 and TRBJ1-6, with 7 bases fitting TRBD1. After removal of 4 bases from V and 10 bases from J, the junction contained 10 bases not matched to a gene. CDR1 is SGHAT, CDR2 FQNNGV, per germline. This CDR3 contains 15 residues. CDR3 sequence: CASSSIQGGSSPLHF. The CDR3 region has the DNA TGTGCCAGCAGCTCCATCCAGGGGGGCTCGTCACCCCTCCACTTT.